This T cell receptor beta chain derives from a study of post-analysis software for immune sequencing data. As for the study in general: Disease courses included relapsing-remitting, secondary progressive and progressive-relapsing multiple sclerosis.

This clonotype was observed at least ten times. What it recognizes is unknown. The library was made from cDNA and included unique molecular identifiers. The yield from about 1 to 10 million T cells was 500,000 or so cDNA molecules in total. From the PCR reads, TCRdb called clonotypes with MiXCR, one entry per CDR3 protein. Counted here are 350,000 to 450,000 distinct CDR3 sequences, 30% to 45% occurring once; the ten biggest clones make up under 9%. Study results and limitations: Significantly decreased normalized Chao1 diversity was recorded for multiple sclerosis patients relative to controls. Under the F measure, samples that were prepared in one batch clustered strongly together.

This receptor was obtained from a girl aged 2-10 years with multiple sclerosis. Sequencing was done on a sample of blood.

Here the CDR3 reads CSVEDNTGEGRSYNEQFF. The CDR3, as DNA: TGCAGCGTTGAAGATAACACAGGGGAAGGTAGATCCTACAATGAGCAGTTCTTC. The chain carries TRBV29-1 and TRBJ2-1; the match to TRBD1 covers 7 bases. The trim removed 0 bases at V and 1 base at J, leaving 12 bases unmatched. The CDR3 loop spans 18 amino acids. Germline CDR1 is SQVTM and CDR2 is ANQGSEA.